Following are 26 T cell receptor beta chains from one sample sequenced in a study of blood T cell repertoires in COVID-19. Profiled with immunoSEQ multiplex PCR; TCRdb holds only in-frame clones, not every one. The sample lists about 300,000 clones; roughly 90% were seen once. Sequences were obtained from PBMCs or T cells enriched from blood (not recorded which). The receptors were gathered from a man in his 60s who had recovered from COVID-19.

The genes are TRBV2 and TRBJ2-7; possibly TRBD1 for D (6 bases). Germline CDR1 and CDR2: SNHLY and FYNNEI. Trimming removed 4 bases at V and 3 bases at J, with 16 bases between. The CDR3 runs 15 residues. CDR3 sequence: CASSGRLTGYYEQYF. The CDR3 bases are TGTGCCAGCAGTGGAAGACTGACAGGCTACTACGAGCAGTACTTC.

The CDR3 DNA is TGCGCCAGCAGTGTGGCCCACATTCGGGACGAGCAGTACTTC. It is translated as CASSVAHIRDEQYF. The rearrangement links TRBV10-2 to TRBJ2-7; the D is unclear. The CDR3 length is 14 residues. CDR1 and CDR2 (germline): WSHSY, SAAADI. The germline V and J ends were trimmed by 4 bases and 5 bases, with 15 bases remaining between them.

J is TRBJ2-5 and V is TRBV11-2; D is unclear. The germline gives CDR1 SGHAT, CDR2 FQNNGV. The V gene lost 2 bases and the J gene lost 1 base, with 5 bases spanning the gap. The CDR3 spans 13 residues. Here the CDR3 reads CASSLHGQETQYF. CDR3 nucleotides: TGTGCCAGCAGCTTACACGGCCAAGAGACCCAGTACTTC.

This chain links TRBV5-1 with TRBJ2-3, with 10 bases fitting TRBD2. Trimming cost V 3 bases and J 0 bases; bases outside gene matches: 4. The CDR3 consists of 16 residues. The germline gives CDR1 SGHRS, CDR2 YFSETQ. CDR3 residues: CASSSLAGRSTDTQYF. CDR3 in DNA: TGCGCCAGCAGCTCACTAGCGGGAAGAAGCACAGATACGCAGTATTTT.

This clone appeared a single time. V is TRBV19 and J is TRBJ1-5; a weak D match, TRBD1 (5 bases). The CDR3 length is 16 residues. Germline V gene lookup returns CDR1 LNHDA and CDR2 SQIVND (reference sequence). V lost 4 bases and J 0 bases, leaving 13 bases between the germline ends. CDR3 sequence reads: CASSSPGDSSNQPQHF. The CDR3 bases are TGTGCCAGTAGTAGTCCGGGGGATAGTAGCAATCAGCCCCAGCATTTT.

The rearrangement uses TRBV7-8 and TRBJ2-3; D is uncertain. This CDR3 is built from 17 residues. V lost 2 bases and J lost 6, with 21 bases in between. CDR1 is SGHVS and CDR2 is FQNEAQ in the germline V gene. Here the CDR3 DNA reads TGTGCCAGCAGCTTAAGAACTCGTGGGCTGACACGGGATACGCAGTATTTT. It codes for CASSLRTRGLTRDTQYF.

The gene calls are TRBV19 and TRBJ2-3, with 8 nucleotides matching TRBD1. The germline CDR1 and CDR2 sequences are LNHDA and SQIVND (reference sequence). The CDR3 sequence is 17 residues long. J lost 5 bases, V lost 5 bases, and 15 bases had no gene match. The CDR3 sequence is CASSLVPGQDRRDTQYF. The CDR3 nucleotides read TGTGCCAGTAGTCTCGTCCCGGGACAGGATCGCCGAGATACGCAGTATTTT. Combining the CDR3 with reference TRBV19 and TRBJ2-3 gives the whole variable domain DGGITQSPKYLFRKEGQNVTLSCEQNLNHDAMYWYRQDPGQGLRLIYYSQIVNDFQKGDIAEGYSVSREKKESFPLTVTSAQKNPTAFYLCASSLVPGQDRRDTQYFGPGTRLTVL.

The chain employs TRBV15 and TRBJ1-4; D is undetermined. The CDR3 length is 12 residues. With 3 bases removed from V and 8 bases from J, the gap between germline ends came to 7 bases. CDR1 and CDR2 from the germline V gene are LNHNV and YYDKDF (reference sequence). CDR3 DNA sequence: TGTGCCACCAGCAGCCCAACAGAAAAACTGTTTTTT. Protein sequence: CATSSPTEKLFF.

The gene calls are TRBV3-1 (or the pseudogene TRBV3-2) and TRBJ2-1; the D gene is possibly TRBD2 (6 bases). Germline-derived CDR1 and CDR2 are LGHDT and YNNKEL (reference sequence). Trimming took off 0 bases at V and 2 bases at J, with 11 bases between the two ends. This CDR3 comprises 16 residues. The CDR3 DNA sequence: TGTGCCAGCAGCCAAGACTGGGGGGTGGCCTACAATGAGCAGTTCTTC. Amino acid sequence: CASSQDWGVAYNEQFF.

The V gene is TRBV11-1, the J gene TRBJ2-3; 7 bases are a match to TRBD1. CDR1 is SGHAT, CDR2 FQDESV, per germline (reference sequence). The CDR3 is made up of 15 amino acids. V lost 5 bases and J lost 4; bases outside the gene matches: 9. The CDR3 nucleotides read TGTGCCAGCAGCCTACGCGGTGACAGGGCAGATACGCAGTATTTT. Amino acids: CASSLRGDRADTQYF.

This rearrangement joins TRBV27 to TRBJ2-3; 11 positions match TRBD2. Germline CDR1 is MNHEY and CDR2 is SMNVEV (reference sequence). The J segment lost 2 bases and the V segment lost 3 bases, leaving 4 bases of the junction unmatched. This CDR3 has 16 amino acids. The CDR3 protein is CASSLLLAGVTDTQYF. In DNA form, the CDR3 reads TGTGCCAGCAGTTTGTTACTAGCGGGAGTCACAGATACGCAGTATTTT.

The chain uses TRBV11-3 and TRBJ2-7; D unresolved. The CDR3 runs to 13 residues. CDR1 is SGHNT, CDR2 YENEEA, per germline. Trimming removed 1 base from V and 3 bases from J, with 7 bases in between. CDR3 amino acids: CASSLVGSYEQYF. CDR3 bases: TGTGCCAGCAGCTTAGTTGGCAGCTACGAGCAGTACTTC.

The chain recombines TRBV7-9 with TRBJ1-5; possible D gene TRBD1, 5 bases. The germline gives CDR1 SEHNR, CDR2 FQNEAQ (reference sequence). V dropped 1 base and J dropped 4 bases, with 11 bases sitting between them. The CDR3 contains 15 residues. CDR3 sequence (DNA): TGTGCCAGCAGCTTAGTTGGGGGGTCTAATCAGCCCCAGCATTTT. This encodes CASSLVGGSNQPQHF.

This clone was seen more than once but under ten times. This chain links TRBV28 with TRBJ1-6; a weak D match, TRBD1 (6 bases). Germline CDR1 reads MDHEN; CDR2 reads SYDVKM. The V end was cut by 6 bases, the J end by 8 bases, with 17 bases between. The CDR3 spans 15 residues. The chain's CDR3 is CASRAVGGLDSPLHF. DNA for the CDR3: TGTGCCAGCAGAGCCGTGGGGGGGCTCGATTCACCCCTCCACTTT.

The gene calls are TRBV5-1 and TRBJ2-3, with TRBD2 matching over 9 bases. This CDR3 is 14 amino acids long. Germline V gene sequence: CDR1 SGHRS, CDR2 YFSETQ. The V segment lost 3 bases and the J segment 8 bases; nucleotides outside the gene matches: 7. The CDR3: CASSSQGGRGTQYF. As DNA, the CDR3 is TGCGCCAGCAGCTCACAGGGCGGGAGGGGTACGCAGTATTTT.

The rearrangement joins TRBV19 to TRBJ2-7; 8 bases are shared with TRBD2. Looked up from germline, CDR1 is LNHDA and CDR2 is SQIVND (reference sequence). The junction had 8 bases not matched to a gene; V was cut back by 4 bases and J by 6 bases. The CDR3 extends over 14 amino acids. The DNA for the CDR3 is TGTGCCAGTAGTAAAGGCGGTAGCGGGACCGAGCAGTACTTC. Protein: CASSKGGSGTEQYF.

The chain has TRBV6-5 and TRBJ1-1, with D maybe TRBD1 (5 bases). The V gene's germline CDR1 is MNHEY and CDR2 SVGAGI. Trimming removed 2 bases at V and 4 bases at J, with 14 bases between. This CDR3 is 15 amino acids long. CDR3 sequence: CASSYDGGSGTEAFF. The CDR3 nucleotides are TGTGCCAGCAGTTACGATGGGGGGTCGGGCACTGAAGCTTTCTTT.

The rearrangement uses TRBV4-1 and TRBJ2-6, with 9 bases aligning to TRBD1. V lost 3 bases to trimming and J lost 4 bases; unmatched junction nucleotides: 10. Germline lookup yields CDR1 MGHRA and CDR2 YSYEKL. The CDR3 length is 18 residues. The DNA of the CDR3 is TGCGCCAGCAGCCAGGCGGGGACAGGGACGCCCGGGGCCAACGTCCTGACTTTC. Translated, it gives CASSQAGTGTPGANVLTF.

The chain links TRBV28 to TRBJ2-2; a weak D match, TRBD1 (5 bases). This CDR3 has 16 amino acids. Germline-derived CDR1 and CDR2 are MDHEN and SYDVKM. Trimming pared 6 bases from V and 5 bases from J, leaving 19 bases between. The CDR3 loop reads CASSFPQGSQTGELFF. In nucleotides, the CDR3 is TGTGCCAGCAGCTTTCCCCAGGGTAGTCAGACCGGGGAGCTGTTTTTT.

This clone occurred a few times. The rearrangement links TRBV29-1 to TRBJ1-1; D call uncertain. The CDR3 is 11 amino acids. Trimming removed 6 bases from V and 2 bases from J, with 7 bases in between. In germline, CDR1 is SQVTM, CDR2 ANQGSEA. In DNA, the CDR3 is TGCAGCGTGACTACCAACACTGAAGCTTTCTTT. This gives the protein CSVTTNTEAFF.

The chain employs TRBV29-1 and TRBJ2-3, with TRBD1 matching over 7 bases. The V gene's germline CDR1 is SQVTM and CDR2 ANQGSEA. With V trimmed by 5 bases and J by 3 bases, 2 bases remained unmatched. This CDR3 has 12 residues. CDR3 nucleotides: TGCAGCGTTAGACAGGGAACAGATACGCAGTATTTT. Residues: CSVRQGTDTQYF.

This clone occurred once. This chain connects TRBV5-1 to TRBJ2-3; D not certain. The CDR3 loop spans 15 amino acids. Germline V lookup: CDR1 SGHRS, CDR2 YFSETQ. The germline V and J ends were trimmed by 2 bases and 0 bases, with 10 bases remaining between them. In DNA form, the CDR3 reads TGCGCCAGCAGCTTCGGAGCGTCTAGCACAGATACGCAGTATTTT. This encodes CASSFGASSTDTQYF.

The CDR3 DNA is TGCGCCAGCAGCCAGGAAACTAGCGGCGCGAACACCGGGGAGCTGTTTTTT. This gives the protein CASSQETSGANTGELFF. This chain uses TRBV4-1 with TRBJ2-2, with TRBD2 identical over 8 bases. Per germline, CDR1 MGHRA and CDR2 YSYEKL. This CDR3 comprises 17 residues. With 3 bases clipped from V and 0 bases from J, the junction kept 6 bases outside the gene matches.

The chain links TRBV27 to TRBJ2-7, with TRBD2 matching over 8 bases. Trimming at V came to 9 bases and at J to 3 bases, leaving 13 bases not matched to a gene. Germline assignment: CDR1 MNHEY and CDR2 SMNVEV (reference sequence). The CDR3 length is 15 residues. CDR3 sequence (DNA): TGTGCCAGTTCCCCCGGCCAGCGGGAGTTCTACGAGCAGTACTTC. Translating gives CASSPGQREFYEQYF.

The gene calls are TRBV6-5 and TRBJ2-2; 7 bases line up with TRBD1. The V segment lost 5 bases and the J segment 3 bases; nucleotides outside the gene matches: 6. From germline, CDR1 is MNHEY and CDR2 SVGAGI. CDR3 length: 15 residues. CDR3 coding DNA: TGTGCCAGCAGTCACGAGGGGGCCTACACCGGGGAGCTGTTTTTT. As protein: CASSHEGAYTGELFF.

The chain combines TRBV29-1 with TRBJ1-1; tentatively, D is TRBD1 (6 bases). Germline V gene data show CDR1 as SQVTM and CDR2 as ANQGSEA. The CDR3 runs to 18 residues. Trimming took off 4 bases at V and 5 bases at J, with 29 bases between the two ends. DNA of the CDR3: TGCAGCGTTGTCAGGGGCTTTCCCCCCATGGACAGATCAACTGAAGCTTTCTTT. It translates to CSVVRGFPPMDRSTEAFF.